These T cell receptor beta chains were read from a single sample in a study of human T cells and chemical hapten exposure. TCRdb recomputed calls from the RACE reads with MiXCR, one row per CDR3 protein. The sample shows roughly 71,000 distinct CDR3 sequences, 11% of them seen only once. The sample here was whole blood, taken in connection with sensitization to the hapten diphenylcyclopropenone (DPC). The source is a woman aged 45-65 years with alopecia areata. Some clones in this sample may be carry-over from other donors' samples. The CDR3 runs from the conserved cysteine through the conserved F or W. The D gene is left open where the match is weak. The listing skips clone size in some rows; elsewhere it reads once, few, many or a size class.

size | J | V | D | DNA | CDR3
many | TRBJ2-3 | TRBV29-1 | TRBD1 | TGCAGCGGATTACTCAGGGGGATTACGCAGTATTTT | CSGLLRGITQYF
few | TRBJ2-7 | TRBV2 | TRBD1 | TGTGCAACCAGGATGGACAGGGACCCCTACGAGCAGTACTTC | CATRMDRDPYEQYF
many | TRBJ2-3 | TRBV7-9 | . | TGTGCCAGCAGCTTAGACTCCGGACGGCAATCATTCACAGATACGCAGTATTTT | CASSLDSGRQSFTDTQYF
few | TRBJ2-5 | TRBV6-6 | TRBD2 | TGTGCCAGCAGTTACTCACTAGCGGGGGGTGGTGAAGAGACCCAGTACTTC | CASSYSLAGGGEETQYF
. | TRBJ2-7 | TRBV7-2 | . | TGTGCCAGCAGCCCAAACCCCCACTACGAGCAGTACTTC | CASSPNPHYEQYF
. | TRBJ2-1 | TRBV5-1 | . | TGCGCCAGCAGCTTAAGAGGGATTGATGCCCACTCCTACAATGAGCAGTTCTTC | CASSLRGIDAHSYNEQFF
many | TRBJ2-3 | TRBV12-3/TRBV12-4 | TRBD1 | TGTGCCAGCAGTCCGACAGGGACAGATACGCAGTATTTT | CASSPTGTDTQYF
many | TRBJ2-7 | TRBV29-1 | TRBD2 | TGCAGCGTCGAACCGGGACTAGCGGGAGTCGAGCAGTACTTC | CSVEPGLAGVEQYF
few | TRBJ2-2 | TRBV5-1 | TRBD1 | TGCGCCAGCAGCATCGACAGGGGGTGGTACACCGGGGAGCTGTTTTTT | CASSIDRGWYTGELFF
many | TRBJ2-6 | TRBV6-5 | . | TGTGCCAGCAGTTACTCGGGACCGGGTGGGGCCAACGTCCTGACTTTC | CASSYSGPGGANVLTF
many | TRBJ2-1 | TRBV18 | TRBD2 | TGTGCCAGCTCACCTAGGACTAGCGGGACCATTTCCTACAATGAGCAGTTCTTC | CASSPRTSGTISYNEQFF
many | TRBJ1-1 | TRBV18 | TRBD1 | TGTGCCAGCTCACCCGGACAGGAGCGTATGAACACTGAAGCTTTCTTT | CASSPGQERMNTEAFF
. | TRBJ2-5 | TRBV11-2 | . | TGTGCCAGCAGCTCAGGGTTCGGAGGAGAGACCCAGTACTTC | CASSSGFGGETQYF
many | TRBJ2-3 | TRBV6-5 | TRBD1 | TGTGCCAGCAGTCCCAGGGGGCGGACAGATACGCAGTATTTT | CASSPRGRTDTQYF
many | TRBJ2-3 | TRBV12-3/TRBV12-4 | TRBD2 | TGTGCCAGCAGGGCCCTAGCGGGGGGAACTAGCACAGATACGCAGTATTTT | CASRALAGGTSTDTQYF
. | TRBJ1-6 | TRBV11-2 | . | TGTGCCAGCAGCTTAGACAGGACTCTTAATTCACCCCTCCACTTT | CASSLDRTLNSPLHF
. | TRBJ1-2 | TRBV19 | TRBD1 | TGTGCCAGTAGCACAACAGGGGGCCGGCGTGGCTACACCTTC | CASSTTGGRRGYTF
many | TRBJ2-3 | TRBV6-5 | . | TGTGCCAGCAGTTTCTCCCCGAGACACCCGCCTAGCACAGATACGCAGTATTTT | CASSFSPRHPPSTDTQYF
many | TRBJ1-2 | TRBV25-1 | . | TGTGCCAGCAGTGAAGTGGCAGCCCTTTATGGCTACACCTTC | CASSEVAALYGYTF
few | TRBJ1-5 | TRBV6-6 | TRBD1 | TGTGCCAGCAGTTACTCCCGATTGACAGGGAGTAGCAATCAGCCCCAGCATTTT | CASSYSRLTGSSNQPQHF
few | TRBJ2-2 | TRBV19 | . | TGTGCCAGTAGCTGGGGTGACCTGGTCGGGGAGCTGTTTTTT | CASSWGDLVGELFF
. | TRBJ1-4 | TRBV12-3/TRBV12-4 | TRBD1 | TGTGCCAGCAGTTCACAGGGGATTAATGAAAAACTGTTTTTT | CASSSQGINEKLFF
many | TRBJ2-5 | TRBV18 | . | TGTGCCAGCTCACCACCTGGTTCCCAAGAGACCCAGTACTTC | CASSPPGSQETQYF
many | TRBJ1-1 | TRBV29-1 | . | TGCAGCGTTGGTCTGCTTACGATATCTGAAGCTTTCTTT | CSVGLLTISEAFF
few | TRBJ2-3 | TRBV19 | . | TGTGCCAGTACCCCTATAGCGGAGGGGACAGATACGCAGTATTTT | CASTPIAEGTDTQYF
few | TRBJ2-3 | TRBV4-2 | TRBD2 | TGTGCCAGCAGCCAAGTACTAGCGGGAGGGCCGGGGAACACAGATACGCAGTATTTT | CASSQVLAGGPGNTDTQYF
. | TRBJ2-5 | TRBV20-1 | . | TGCAGTGCTCAGACTGCGGGTAGGGGCGAGACCCAGTACTTC | CSAQTAGRGETQYF
. | TRBJ1-6 | TRBV18 | TRBD1 | TGTGCCAGCTCACCGGGACAGAATTCACCCCTCCACTTT | CASSPGQNSPLHF
many | TRBJ2-7 | TRBV6-1 | TRBD1 | TGTGCCAGCAGTGAACCGGGACAGGGGCCGAAGGGGCAGTACTTC | CASSEPGQGPKGQYF
many | TRBJ2-2 | TRBV4-2 | TRBD2 | TGTGCCAGCAGCCCAATGCGGGGACTAACGAACACCGGGGAGCTGTTTTTT | CASSPMRGLTNTGELFF
many | TRBJ1-1 | TRBV25-1 | . | TGTGCCAGCAGTGATGCTATGGATCCTGAAGCTTTCTTT | CASSDAMDPEAFF
. | TRBJ1-5 | TRBV15 | TRBD1 | TGTGCCACCAGCCTCGACAGGGGGAACAATCAGCCCCAGCATTTT | CATSLDRGNNQPQHF
many | TRBJ1-2 | TRBV6-4 | . | TGTGCCAGCAGTGACTCGAGGACCGGTCTCTATGGCTACACCTTC | CASSDSRTGLYGYTF
few | TRBJ2-7 | TRBV5-1 | . | TGCGCCAGCAGCTTGGACAGGAGCTCCTACGAGCAGTACTTC | CASSLDRSSYEQYF
. | TRBJ1-2 | TRBV11-2 | . | TGTGCCAGCAGCTCATGGGGGAGTTTAGCGGGATATGGCTACACCTTC | CASSSWGSLAGYGYTF
few | TRBJ1-4 | TRBV5-1 | . | TGCGCCAGCAGCTTGGTTGTATGGGTTACTAATGAAAAACTGTTTTTT | CASSLVVWVTNEKLFF
. | TRBJ2-5 | TRBV5-1 | . | TGCGCCAGCAGCTCCTCCCCGGGAGTAGGAGAGACCCAGTACTTC | CASSSSPGVGETQYF
. | TRBJ1-3 | TRBV29-1 | TRBD1 | TGCAGCGTGGGACAGGGGACTGGAAACACCATATATTTT | CSVGQGTGNTIYF
. | TRBJ2-3 | TRBV28 | . | TGTGCCAGCAGTTTATGGGACACAGATACGCAGTATTTT | CASSLWDTDTQYF
many | TRBJ2-7 | TRBV12-3/TRBV12-4 | TRBD1 | TGTGCCAGCAGTCACGGGGGACAGGGCCCGAGTTTGTACTTC | CASSHGGQGPSLYF
many | TRBJ1-4 | TRBV19 | . | TGTGCCAGTAGTCGATTGGCGAAAGTGGCTAATGAAAAACTGTTTTTT | CASSRLAKVANEKLFF
many | TRBJ1-5 | TRBV12-3/TRBV12-4 | . | TGTGCCAGCAGCCCTCAAGGGGACCAGCCCCAGCATTTT | CASSPQGDQPQHF
. | TRBJ1-2 | TRBV28 | . | TGTGCCAGCAGTTATAACAGGGTCGCTGGCTACACCTTC | CASSYNRVAGYTF
few | TRBJ2-7 | TRBV28 | TRBD1 | TGTGCCAGCAGTTCGAGTCGACAGGGAACCACCGAGCAGTACTTC | CASSSSRQGTTEQYF
many | TRBJ1-6 | TRBV6-6 | TRBD1 | TGTGCCAGCAGTGAACAGGGACAGGGCAACTCACCCCTCCACTTT | CASSEQGQGNSPLHF
. | TRBJ1-6 | TRBV6-4 | . | TGTGCCAGCAGAGGTCAGGCGGAGCGTAATTCACCCCTCCACTTT | CASRGQAERNSPLHF
. | TRBJ2-3 | TRBV5-1 | . | TGCGCCAGCAGCTCCTCGGTAGGGGCACCCACGCAGTATTTT | CASSSSVGAPTQYF
many | TRBJ2-3 | TRBV28 | . | TGTGCCAGCAGTTTAAGAGCGGTAAACACAGATACGCAGTATTTT | CASSLRAVNTDTQYF
many | TRBJ1-5 | TRBV19 | . | TGTGCCACCACGAAGGGCGGGACACAAGTTAATCAGCCCCAGCATTTT | CATTKGGTQVNQPQHF
many | TRBJ2-3 | TRBV6-5 | TRBD2 | TGTGCCAGCAGATCCGGGACTAGCGGTCGGGATACGCAGTATTTT | CASRSGTSGRDTQYF
. | TRBJ2-7 | TRBV28 | . | TGTGCCAGCAGTCCAGGGCGGGCAGGGGCCTACGAGCAGTACTTC | CASSPGRAGAYEQYF
few | TRBJ2-1 | TRBV7-9 | TRBD2 | TGTGCCAGCAGCCATAGCGGGAGTAACCGGGGGCACAATGAGCAGTTCTTC | CASSHSGSNRGHNEQFF
. | TRBJ1-5 | TRBV5-8 | . | TGTGCCAGCAGCTTGTGGCGGGGTCCCTATCAGCCCCAGCATTTT | CASSLWRGPYQPQHF
many | TRBJ1-1 | TRBV18 | . | TGTGCCAGCTCACCTCGGGACTTGAACACTGAAGCTTTCTTT | CASSPRDLNTEAFF
many | TRBJ2-6 | TRBV9 | . | TGTGCCAGCAGCCCCTCTGGGGCCAACGTCCTGACTTTC | CASSPSGANVLTF
many | TRBJ1-5 | TRBV10-3 | . | TGTGCCATCAGTTCAGGGGATCGAGGAGTGCCCCAGCATTTT | CAISSGDRGVPQHF
. | TRBJ1-1 | TRBV11-3 | TRBD1 | TGTGCCAGCAGCCCAGGGGGCGCCGGTGAAGCTTTCTTT | CASSPGGAGEAFF
few | TRBJ2-1 | TRBV5-1 | . | TGCGCCAGCAGCTTGGTGCCAGGCGGCAATGAGCAGTTCTTC | CASSLVPGGNEQFF